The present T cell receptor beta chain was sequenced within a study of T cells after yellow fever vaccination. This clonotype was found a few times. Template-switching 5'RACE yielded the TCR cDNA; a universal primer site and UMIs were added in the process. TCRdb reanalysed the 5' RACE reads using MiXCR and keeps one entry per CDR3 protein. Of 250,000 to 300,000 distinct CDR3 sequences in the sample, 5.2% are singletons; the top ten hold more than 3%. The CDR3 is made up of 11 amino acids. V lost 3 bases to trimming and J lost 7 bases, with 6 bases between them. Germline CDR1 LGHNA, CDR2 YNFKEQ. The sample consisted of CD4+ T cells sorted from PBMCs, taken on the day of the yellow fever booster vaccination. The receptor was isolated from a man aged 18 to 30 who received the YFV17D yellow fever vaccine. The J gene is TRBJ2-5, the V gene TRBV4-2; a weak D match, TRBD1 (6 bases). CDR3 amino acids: CASSQDRTQYF. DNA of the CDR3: TGTGCCAGCAGCCAGGACAGGACCCAGTACTTC.